A selection of T cell receptor beta chains follows, all from one sample in a study of cytomegalovirus exposure and HLA in healthy donors. The data were produced by immunoSEQ multiplex PCR, yet TCRdb's version contains in-frame clones alone and is incomplete. The sample has about 41,000 clones, roughly 80% seen once. The sample consisted of PBMCs. The source is a man aged 50-59 years in good health and CMV-seronegative. Both conserved end residues are trimmed from each CDR3.

>TRBV5-1|TRBJ2-2
ASSLTPGELF
>TRBV6-1|TRBJ2-1
ASSETSLAGGYSYNEQF
>TRBV28|TRBJ2-7
ASSSTTGGRASYEQY
>TRBV5-4|TRBJ2-2
ASSLIQARGTGELF
>TRBV7-2|TRBJ2-7
ASSPYGTGAYEQY
>TRBV2|TRBJ2-2
AWSPGNTGELF
>TRBV4-3|TRBJ2-7
ASSPQAGTAYEQY
>TRBV7-2|TRBJ2-3
ASSLVAQSSTDTQY
>TRBV27|TRBJ2-5
ASSLSPGLAGPGETQY
>TRBV29-1|TRBJ2-1
SVGSSGSIYNEQF
>TRBV29-1|TRBJ2-1
SVEGGSYNEQF
>TRBV6-1|TRBJ1-1
ASSGARGGTEAF
>TRBV4-3|TRBJ2-6
ASSQTLYMTGSSGANVLT
>TRBV2|TRBJ1-4
ASSDTGVEKLF
>TRBV7-9|TRBJ2-7
ASSLATGEEQY
>TRBV19|TRBJ1-1
ASSVRTGGTNTEAF
>TRBV4-3|TRBJ2-1
ASSQATSGGASEQF
>TRBV4-2|TRBJ2-7
ASRPAERAEQY
>TRBV7-9|TRBJ2-3
ASSLEASGEQY
>TRBV19|TRBJ2-7
ASSFWGPDSYEQY
>TRBV29-1|TRBJ2-4
SVEEWGQAKNIQY
>TRBV4-2|TRBJ2-5
ASSQGVDIFETQY
>TRBV19|TRBJ1-1
ASTATGGVGSTEAF
>TRBV12-5|TRBJ1-1
ASGLTQGSPEAF
>TRBV4-3|TRBJ1-4
ASSPTTGATNEKLF
>TRBV27|TRBJ2-1
ASSLWGRAVEQF
>TRBV28|TRBJ2-6
ASSLLAATSGANVLT
>TRBV5-4|TRBJ2-3
ASSATDTQY